One and the same sample provided the 25 T cell receptor beta chains below, sequenced in a study of response to subunit inactivated influenza vaccine. TCRdb reprocessed the RT-PCR reads with MiXCR, giving one entry per CDR3 protein. The sample includes 650,000 to 800,000 distinct CDR3 sequences, under 20% of them seen just once. Sequenced here: PBMCs from blood, sampled 5 days after vaccination. The receptors here all came from a man aged 50 or older who received an inactivated influenza vaccine.

This clonotype showed up just a few times. V is TRBV30 and J is TRBJ1-2; D is uncertain. The length of the CDR3 is 12 residues. CDR1 and CDR2 (germline): GTSNPN, SVGIG (reference sequence). V was shortened by 3 bases and J by 7 bases, with 12 bases between the two germline ends. Here the CDR3 DNA reads TGTGCCTGGAGGGGATCGGGGTCTGGCTACACCTTC. Protein: CAWRGSGSGYTF.

V is TRBV10-3 and J is TRBJ2-2; D perhaps matches TRBD2 (5 bases). There are 21 residues in the CDR3. Germline lookup yields CDR1 ENHRY and CDR2 SYGVKD. The V and J ends lost 6 bases and 5 bases respectively, with 34 bases between them. The CDR3 region is CAIRGDSASRHPEGLTGELFF. CDR3 DNA sequence: TGTGCCATCAGGGGAGATAGCGCCTCAAGACACCCAGAGGGATTGACCGGGGAGCTGTTTTTT.

This clonotype was seen only a few times. The rearrangement links TRBV19 to TRBJ1-6; D is uncertain. This CDR3 is built from 14 residues. From germline, CDR1 is LNHDA and CDR2 SQIVND (reference sequence). Trimming cost V 4 bases and J 7 bases, with 11 bases left between them. As DNA, the CDR3 is TGTGCCAGTAGTAACGGGATAATCAATTCACCCCTCCACTTT. Encoded protein: CASSNGIINSPLHF. The full variable domain, completed using reference TRBV19 and TRBJ1-6, is DGGITQSPKYLFRKEGQNVTLSCEQNLNHDAMYWYRQDPGQGLRLIYYSQIVNDFQKGDIAEGYSVSREKKESFPLTVTSAQKNPTAFYLCASSNGIINSPLHFGNGTRLTVT.

This clonotype was seen more than once but under ten times. This chain connects TRBV20-1 to TRBJ2-1, with D possibly matching TRBD2 (5 bases). V lost 1 base and J lost 0, with 13 bases in between. Germline CDR1 is DFQATT and CDR2 is SNEGSKA (reference sequence). This CDR3 is built from 16 residues. For the CDR3, the DNA is TGCAGTGCTAGAGGTGTAACGGGGATCTCCTACAATGAGCAGTTCTTC. This codes for CSARGVTGISYNEQFF.

This clonotype has only a few counts. One end of the junction varies from germline; a read error may be responsible. The rearrangement uses TRBV7-2 and TRBJ2-7, with 7 bases aligning to TRBD2. The CDR3 is made up of 13 amino acids. Germline V gives CDR1 SGHTA, CDR2 FQGNSA. The CDR3: CATSTSDYYEQYF. Here the CDR3 DNA reads TGTGCCACCAGCACTAGCGATTACTACGAGCAGTACTTC. Filled out from reference TRBV7-2 and TRBJ2-7, the complete variable domain reads GAGVSQSPSNKVTEKGKDVELRCDPISGHTALYWYRQSLGQGLEFLIYFQGNSAPDKSGLPSDRFSAERTGGSVSTLTIQRTQQEDSAVYLCATSTSDYYEQYFGPGTRLTVT.

The chain recombines TRBV2 with TRBJ2-2; a possible D gene is TRBD2 (5 bases). The germline V gene encodes CDR1 SNHLY and CDR2 FYNNEI. There are 15 residues in the CDR3. Between the trimmed V and J ends, which lost 6 bases and 0 bases, there was a span of 11 bases. CDR3 protein: CASSAAEANTGELFF. The CDR3 DNA reads as TGTGCCAGCAGCGCAGCGGAAGCGAACACCGGGGAGCTGTTTTTT.

In its sample, this clonotype was seen many times. V usage is TRBV5-6 and J usage is TRBJ2-5; TRBD1 matches 8 bases. Germline V gives CDR1 SGHDT, CDR2 YYEEEE. The CDR3 runs 18 residues. V trimming: 5 bases; J trimming: 1 base; junction bases outside the gene matches: 16. The CDR3 is CASRLTQELGQGQETQYF. CDR3 bases: TGTGCCAGCAGACTTACCCAGGAACTTGGACAGGGCCAAGAGACCCAGTACTTC. The whole variable domain, filled in from reference TRBV5-6 and TRBJ2-5, reads DAGVTQSPTHLIKTRGQQVTLRCSPKSGHDTVSWYQQALGQGPQFIFQYYEEEERQRGNFPDRFSGHQFPNYSSELNVNALLLGDSALYLCASRLTQELGQGQETQYFGPGTRLLVL.

The chain joins TRBV28 to TRBJ2-5, with TRBD2 matching over 8 bases. V shed 7 bases and J 3 bases; nucleotides not matched to a gene: 7. The CDR3 spans 14 residues. Looked up from germline, CDR1 is MDHEN and CDR2 is SYDVKM. The CDR3 DNA is TGTGCCAGCACCCCCAGCGGGAGAAAAGAGACCCAGTACTTC. Protein product: CASTPSGRKETQYF.

This clonotype was seen only a few times. The chain is built from TRBV20-1 and TRBJ2-1; a weak D match, TRBD1 (7 bases). The germline gives CDR1 DFQATT, CDR2 SNEGSKA (reference sequence). The length of the CDR3 is 17 residues. Trimming shortened V by 2 bases and J by 3 bases, and 20 bases separated the two germline ends. CDR3 region: CSARTTGAYSGYNEQFF. DNA for the CDR3: TGCAGTGCTAGAACCACAGGGGCCTATAGCGGCTACAATGAGCAGTTCTTC.

V usage is TRBV10-2 and J usage is TRBJ2-1; the match to TRBD2 covers 7 bases. The CDR3 has 15 residues. Per germline, CDR1 WSHSY and CDR2 SAAADI. V lost 5 bases, J lost 0 bases, and 4 bases stayed unmatched. This CDR3 reads CASSKLASSYNEQFF. Here the CDR3 DNA reads TGCGCCAGCAGTAAACTAGCGAGCTCCTACAATGAGCAGTTCTTC.

This clonotype was picked up a small number of times. The chain links TRBV12-3 or TRBV12-4 to TRBJ1-2; TRBD1 might be the D (6 bases). CDR3 length: 14 residues. V was clipped by 5 bases and J by 7 bases, with 17 bases between them. DNA for the CDR3: TGTGCCAGCAGTCACGGACAGCTCTTGGGTGGCTACACCTTC. This codes for CASSHGQLLGGYTF.

The rearrangement uses TRBV12-3 or TRBV12-4 and TRBJ2-7, with unresolved D. The CDR3 runs to 15 residues. The ends were cut back, 2 bases at V and 4 bases at J, with 15 bases in the middle. CDR3 DNA: TGTGCCAGCAGTTTACGGCCCGAGGCTGAGTACGAGCAGTACTTC. This translates into CASSLRPEAEYEQYF.

The CDR3 DNA is TGCGCCAGCAGCGCAGGACAGGGGTTCCACGAGCAGTACTTC. It is translated as CASSAGQGFHEQYF. The rearrangement links TRBV5-1 to TRBJ2-7, with 9 bases lining up with TRBD1. Germline CDR1 and CDR2: SGHRS and YFSETQ. The CDR3 is 14 residues long. V gave up 4 bases and J gave up 5 bases; unmatched junction bases: 7. Looking up the rest from reference TRBV5-1 and TRBJ2-7 gives the full variable domain: KAGVTQTPRYLIKTRGQQVTLSCSPISGHRSVSWYQQTPGQGLQFLFEYFSETQRNKGNFPGRFSGRQFSNSRSEMNVSTLELGDSALYLCASSAGQGFHEQYFGPGTRLTVT.

The chain uses TRBV30 and TRBJ2-4; D is uncertain. The CDR3 loop spans 15 amino acids. Deletions cut 0 bases from V and 0 bases from J, with 9 bases between. The germline V gene has CDR1 GTSNPN and CDR2 SVGIG (reference sequence). CDR3 sequence: CAWSVLGLAKNIQYF. CDR3 sequence (DNA): TGTGCCTGGAGTGTTTTAGGGTTAGCCAAAAACATTCAGTACTTC. The variable domain in full, with the rest retrieved from reference TRBV30 and TRBJ2-4, is SQTIHQWPATLVQPVGSPLSLECTVEGTSNPNLYWYRQAAGRGLQLLFYSVGIGQISSEVPQNLSASRPQDRQFILSSKKLLLSDSGFYLCAWSVLGLAKNIQYFGAGTRLSVL.

About this clonotype itself: A read error may produce the germline difference seen at one junction end. The gene calls are TRBV7-7 and TRBJ2-5, with 13 positions matching TRBD2. CDR3 size: 16 residues. Germline loops: CDR1 SSHAT, CDR2 FNYEAQ (reference sequence). CDR3 sequence reads: CASSPTSGGAVETQYF. Written as DNA, the CDR3 is TGTGCTAGCAGCCCAACTAGCGGGGGGGCCGTGGAGACCCAGTACTTC.

The gene calls are TRBV24-1 and TRBJ2-3; no clear D gene. Germline V gene sequence: CDR1 KGHDR, CDR2 SFDVKD. Trimming took off 1 base at V and 6 bases at J, with 4 bases between the two ends. The CDR3 spans 12 residues. The CDR3 loop reads CATSDLEDTQYF. CDR3 bases: TGTGCCACCAGTGATTTAGAGGATACGCAGTATTTT.

Many counts were recorded for this clonotype. V is TRBV20-1 and J is TRBJ2-2; 7 bases line up with TRBD2. CDR1 DFQATT and CDR2 SNEGSKA come from the germline V gene (reference sequence). The ends lost 3 bases at V and 0 bases at J; junction bases unmatched: 4. CDR3 size: 15 residues. Written as DNA, the CDR3 is TGCAGTGCTAGCCCCGGGGGGACGAACACCGGGGAGCTGTTTTTT. It is translated as CSASPGGTNTGELFF.

The chain joins TRBV4-3 to TRBJ2-5; D perhaps matches TRBD2 (6 bases). Germline lookup yields CDR1 LGHNA and CDR2 YSLEER. V lost 2 bases, J lost 5 bases, and 15 bases lay in between. The CDR3 totals 15 residues. CDR3 residues: CASSQTSGGPETQYF. The DNA for the CDR3 is TGCGCCAGCAGCCAAACATCCGGGGGACCTGAGACCCAGTACTTC.

V is TRBV2 and J is TRBJ1-1; D gene uncertain. This CDR3 comprises 12 residues. V dropped 7 bases and J dropped 7 bases, with 13 bases sitting between them. In germline, CDR1 is SNHLY, CDR2 FYNNEI. The CDR3 spells CASTELSGEAFF. CDR3 nucleotides: TGTGCCAGCACCGAGCTTAGTGGTGAAGCTTTCTTT.

This chain joins TRBV25-1 and TRBJ2-1, with TRBD2 matching over 8 bases. Germline V lookup: CDR1 MGHDK, CDR2 SYGVNS. CDR3 size: 16 residues. The V and J ends lost 4 bases and 4 bases, in that order; junction bases with no gene match: 9. The CDR3 spells CASSGISSGPYNEQFF. In DNA form, the CDR3 reads TGTGCCAGCAGTGGAATATCTAGCGGGCCGTACAATGAGCAGTTCTTC.

The chain carries TRBV20-1 and TRBJ2-2; the match to TRBD2 covers 8 bases. The CDR3 covers 15 residues. V lost 5 bases to trimming and J lost 4 bases; unmatched junction nucleotides: 9. Germline V gene sequence: CDR1 DFQATT, CDR2 SNEGSKA (reference sequence). The CDR3 DNA reads as TGCAGTGCTTCGACTAGCGTAAACCCCACCGGGGAGCTGTTTTTT. Its translation is CSASTSVNPTGELFF.

This chain connects TRBV4-3 to TRBJ2-7, with TRBD1 identical over 9 bases. After removal of 0 bases from V and 4 bases from J, the junction contained 7 bases not matched to a gene. CDR1 and CDR2 (germline): LGHNA, YSLEER. The CDR3 runs 16 residues. In nucleotides, the CDR3 is TGCGCCAGCAGCCAAGATTACAGGGGGCAATTATACGAGCAGTACTTC. Translation: CASSQDYRGQLYEQYF.

This clonotype was detected a few times. The chain is built from TRBV11-2 and TRBJ1-1, with D uncertain. The germline V gene has CDR1 SGHAT and CDR2 FQNNGV. V lost 2 bases and J 7 bases, leaving 17 bases between the germline ends. This CDR3 spans 15 amino acids. The CDR3 loop is CASSLWPLGNGEAFF. CDR3 in DNA: TGTGCCAGCAGCTTATGGCCCCTCGGAAACGGTGAAGCTTTCTTT.

The J gene is TRBJ2-1, the V gene TRBV6-2 or TRBV6-3; 7 bases agree with TRBD2. The V gene's germline CDR1 is MNHEY and CDR2 SVGEGT. V was clipped by 1 base and J by 4 bases; unmatched bases: 4. The CDR3 runs to 15 residues. The CDR3 protein is CASSYWRERYNEQFF. CDR3 bases: TGTGCCAGCAGTTACTGGCGGGAGCGATACAATGAGCAGTTCTTC.

Many counts were recorded for this clonotype. The chain employs TRBV20-1 and TRBJ2-1, with 7 positions matching TRBD2. CDR1 DFQATT and CDR2 SNEGSKA come from the germline V gene (reference sequence). The V and J ends lost 6 bases and 0 bases, in that order; junction bases with no gene match: 8. The CDR3 loop spans 15 amino acids. The CDR3 sequence is CSASPGGSSYNEQFF. CDR3 nucleotide sequence: TGCAGTGCCAGCCCCGGCGGGAGCTCCTACAATGAGCAGTTCTTC.